One and the same sample provided the 27 T cell receptor beta chains below, sequenced in a study of cytomegalovirus exposure and HLA in healthy donors. Data came from immunoSEQ multiplex PCR; TCRdb stores just in-frame clones and leaves some out. The sample includes more than 250,000 clones, less than 95% of them seen just once. Sequencing input: PBMCs. Receptors originate from a woman in her twenties or thirties in good health and CMV-seronegative.

The J gene is TRBJ2-3, the V gene TRBV7-9; D unresolved. With 0 bases removed from V and 4 bases from J, the gap between germline ends came to 14 bases. CDR3 length equals 16 residues. CDR1 and CDR2 from the germline V gene are SEHNR and FQNEAQ (reference sequence). This chain's CDR3 is CASSLAWQLRPDTQYF. In DNA form, the CDR3 reads TGTGCCAGCAGCTTAGCCTGGCAACTCCGGCCAGATACGCAGTATTTT.

A single count supports this clone. The gene calls are TRBV5-6 and TRBJ1-1, with D possibly matching TRBD1 (5 bases). CDR3 length: 14 residues. In germline, CDR1 is SGHDT, CDR2 YYEEEE. With 4 bases removed from V and 7 bases from J, the gap between germline ends came to 17 bases. The CDR3 region has the DNA TGTGCCAGCAGCAGCCGGGGCCCTGGCGATGAAGCTTTCTTT. Residues: CASSSRGPGDEAFF. Based on the CDR3 plus reference TRBV5-6 and TRBJ1-1, the full variable domain is DAGVTQSPTHLIKTRGQQVTLRCSPKSGHDTVSWYQQALGQGPQFIFQYYEEEERQRGNFPDRFSGHQFPNYSSELNVNALLLGDSALYLCASSSRGPGDEAFFGQGTRLTVV.

The chain combines TRBV7-8 with TRBJ2-7; no clear D. This CDR3 region has 14 residues. Germline-derived CDR1 and CDR2 are SGHVS and FQNEAQ. The V end was cut by 1 base, the J end by 3 bases, with 10 bases between. The DNA of the CDR3 is TGTGCCAGCAGCTTAGGTTTAAGGGTCTACGAGCAGTACTTC. It translates to CASSLGLRVYEQYF.

J is TRBJ2-7 and V is TRBV2, with D uncertain. Germline V gene lookup returns CDR1 SNHLY and CDR2 FYNNEI. The CDR3 is 12 residues long. Trimming took off 4 bases at V and 3 bases at J, with 7 bases between the two ends. The CDR3 sequence is CASSALGYEQYF. CDR3 bases: TGTGCCAGCAGTGCCCTCGGCTACGAGCAGTACTTC. Together with reference TRBV2 and TRBJ2-7, the CDR3 gives the full variable domain: EPEVTQTPSHQVTQMGQEVILRCVPISNHLYFYWYRQILGQKVEFLVSFYNNEISEKSEIFDDQFSVERPDGSNFTLKIRSTKLEDSAMYFCASSALGYEQYFGPGTRLTVT.

V gene TRBV7-9 combines with J gene TRBJ1-1; a weak D match, TRBD1 (6 bases). The CDR3 consists of 14 residues. V lost 3 bases and J lost 4, with 12 bases in between. Germline V gene sequence: CDR1 SEHNR, CDR2 FQNEAQ (reference sequence). CDR3 DNA sequence: TGTGCCAGCAGCTTGTCGGGGGCAGTCACTGAAGCTTTCTTT. It translates to CASSLSGAVTEAFF.

This clone was seen just once. The genes are TRBV5-1 and TRBJ1-1; no reliable D call. The germline CDR1 and CDR2 sequences are SGHRS and YFSETQ. This CDR3 has 14 amino acids. V lost 0 bases, J lost 4 bases, and 10 bases lay in between. The CDR3 DNA is TGCGCCAGCAGCTTGGGGGTCCCGGGCACTGAAGCTTTCTTT. Its translation is CASSLGVPGTEAFF. Complete variable domain (other parts from reference TRBV5-1 and TRBJ1-1): KAGVTQTPRYLIKTRGQQVTLSCSPISGHRSVSWYQQTPGQGLQFLFEYFSETQRNKGNFPGRFSGRQFSNSRSEMNVSTLELGDSALYLCASSLGVPGTEAFFGQGTRLTVV.

This clone was picked up one time. CDR3 sequence: CASSLVAGGRNIQYF. CDR3 sequence (DNA): TGTGCCAGCAGTTTGGTAGCGGGAGGCAGGAACATTCAGTACTTC. V usage is TRBV27 and J usage is TRBJ2-4; 10 bases align to TRBD2. This CDR3 has 15 residues. V lost 3 bases and J lost 7; bases outside the gene matches: 6. Per the germline V gene, CDR1 is MNHEY and CDR2 is SMNVEV (reference sequence).

The chain uses TRBV5-1 and TRBJ2-2, with 7 bases fitting TRBD2. Germline values: CDR1 SGHRS, CDR2 YFSETQ. J gave up 8 bases and V 4 bases, and 14 bases lay outside the gene matches. This CDR3 has 16 amino acids. CDR3 sequence (DNA): TGCGCCAGCAGCCCCCCTGCGGGGCTAGCGGTGGGGGAGCTGTTTTTT. This encodes CASSPPAGLAVGELFF.

The chain has TRBV13 and TRBJ1-2; TRBD1 aligns across 11 bases. The CDR3 sequence is 14 residues long. V was pared by 8 bases and J by 4 bases, with 6 bases of the junction left unmatched. CDR1 PRHDT and CDR2 FYEKMQ come from the germline V gene (reference sequence). CDR3 in amino acids: CASRKGTGGYGYTF. CDR3 nucleotides: TGTGCCAGCCGAAAAGGGACAGGGGGCTATGGCTACACCTTC.

The V call is TRBV9, the J call TRBJ2-1; maybe TRBD1 (9 bases). V was shortened by 3 bases and J by 8 bases, with 18 bases between the two germline ends. This CDR3 is built from 15 residues. Germline CDR1 reads SGDLS; CDR2 reads YYNGEE. CDR3 nucleotides: TGTGCCAGCAGCGCCGGGGGGGGACAGGGCGATGAGCAGTTCTTC. Protein: CASSAGGGQGDEQFF.

This chain joins TRBV13 and TRBJ2-1, with 11 bases matching TRBD2. V was clipped by 4 bases and J by 1 base; unmatched bases: 6. Germline-derived CDR1 and CDR2 are PRHDT and FYEKMQ (reference sequence). CDR3 size: 17 residues. In nucleotides, the CDR3 is TGTGCCAGCAGCTCATTAGCGGGAGGGCGATCCTACAATGAGCAGTTCTTC. Amino acids: CASSSLAGGRSYNEQFF. The variable domain in full, with the rest retrieved from reference TRBV13 and TRBJ2-1, is AAGVIQSPRHLIKEKRETATLKCYPIPRHDTVYWYQQGPGQDPQFLISFYEKMQSDKGSIPDRFSAQQFSDYHSELNMSSLELGDSALYFCASSSLAGGRSYNEQFFGPGTRLTVL.

CDR3 nucleotide sequence: TGCAGCGCCGAGCGGGAGGGTTCCTACGAGCAGTACTTC. Protein sequence: CSAEREGSYEQYF. J is TRBJ2-7 and V is TRBV29-1; TRBD2 agrees at 10 bases. V trimming: 7 bases; J trimming: 1 base; junction bases outside the gene matches: 4. The CDR3 consists of 13 residues. Germline loops: CDR1 SQVTM, CDR2 ANQGSEA.

The sample holds a few counts of this clone. The V and J genes are TRBV2 and TRBJ2-7, with TRBD2 matching over 9 bases. CDR1 is SNHLY, CDR2 FYNNEI, per germline. Trimming took 5 bases from V and 12 from J; bases not matched to a gene: 17. The CDR3 runs to 15 residues. The CDR3 DNA follows: TGTGCCAGCAGTCAAGGGTGGGATAGCGGGAGTTCTCGGTACTTC. Residues: CASSQGWDSGSSRYF.

The CDR3 DNA sequence: TGTGCCAGCAGCTGGACAGACACTGAAGCTTTCTTT. This sequence encodes CASSWTDTEAFF. V gene TRBV7-9 combines with J gene TRBJ1-1, with D possibly TRBD1 on 6 matching bases. Trimming left V 4 bases short and J 3 bases short, with 6 bases between. This CDR3 region has 12 residues. Germline V gene lookup returns CDR1 SEHNR and CDR2 FQNEAQ (reference sequence).

The chain uses TRBV5-6 and TRBJ2-3; TRBD1 or TRBD2 may be the D gene (6 bases each). The CDR3 runs 15 residues. Germline V gene lookup returns CDR1 SGHDT and CDR2 YYEEEE. Trimming removed 0 bases at V and 1 base at J, with 9 bases between. The CDR3 nucleotides are TGTGCCAGCAGCTTGGGGGGGGCGGGCACAGATACGCAGTATTTT. It yields the protein CASSLGGAGTDTQYF.

This chain links TRBV7-2 with TRBJ1-1; TRBD1 is a possible D gene (5 bases). This CDR3 comprises 15 residues. The germline CDR1 and CDR2 sequences are SGHTA and FQGNSA. Trimming stripped 1 base from V and 4 bases from J, with 13 bases between. The CDR3 protein is CASSLDGTRGTEAFF. The CDR3 DNA reads TGTGCCAGCAGCTTAGATGGGACGAGGGGCACTGAAGCTTTCTTT.

V usage is TRBV5-6 and J usage is TRBJ2-4, with TRBD1 as a possible D gene (5 bases). V was pared by 1 base and J by 2 bases, with 7 bases between. The CDR3 is made up of 14 amino acids. In germline, CDR1 is SGHDT, CDR2 YYEEEE. The CDR3 DNA sequence: TGTGCCAGCAGCTTGAGGGGAACCAAAAACATTCAGTACTTC. Its translation is CASSLRGTKNIQYF.

The genes are TRBV7-9 and TRBJ2-5; D might be TRBD1 (6 bases). V was shortened by 5 bases and J by 5 bases, with 12 bases between the two germline ends. Germline V CDR1 and CDR2: SEHNR, FQNEAQ (reference sequence). The CDR3 is 13 amino acids. CDR3: CASSQQGGETQYF. Here the CDR3 DNA reads TGTGCCAGCAGCCAACAGGGTGGGGAGACCCAGTACTTC.

The V call is TRBV11-2, the J call TRBJ2-2, with D unclear. Trimming took 9 bases from V and 4 from J, leaving 9 bases between them. This CDR3 contains 12 residues. From germline, CDR1 is SGHAT and CDR2 FQNNGV. CDR3 loop: CASRQLTGELFF. CDR3 nucleotide sequence: TGTGCCAGTAGACAACTCACCGGGGAGCTGTTTTTT. Looking up the rest from reference TRBV11-2 and TRBJ2-2 gives the full variable domain: EAGVAQSPRYKIIEKRQSVAFWCNPISGHATLYWYQQILGQGPKLLIQFQNNGVVDDSQLPKDRFSAERLKGVDSTLKIQPAKLEDSAVYLCASRQLTGELFFGEGSRLTVL.

The genes are TRBV7-6 and TRBJ2-7, with unresolved D. Germline CDR1 SGHVS, CDR2 FNYEAQ. Trimming cost V 5 bases and J 3 bases, with 8 bases left between them. The CDR3 extends over 12 amino acids. DNA of the CDR3: TGTGCCAGCAGCCCTGGCAACTACGAGCAGTACTTC. Protein: CASSPGNYEQYF.

This chain joins TRBV4-1 and TRBJ2-7; D is possibly TRBD2 (5 bases). Trimming took 0 bases from V and 6 from J, leaving 9 bases between them. From germline, CDR1 is MGHRA and CDR2 YSYEKL. The CDR3 totals 13 residues. The CDR3 nucleotides read TGCGCCAGCAGCCAAGATTTGGGAGTCGAGCAGTACTTC. It translates to CASSQDLGVEQYF.

The sample holds one count of this clone. This chain connects TRBV7-9 to TRBJ2-7; perhaps TRBD1 as D (5 bases). The CDR3 totals 14 residues. Deletions cut 9 bases from V and 2 bases from J, with 17 bases between. The germline V gene has CDR1 SEHNR and CDR2 FQNEAQ (reference sequence). CDR3 coding DNA: TGTGCCAGTCAACTTGGCCAGGGTACCTACGAGCAGTACTTC. It specifies CASQLGQGTYEQYF.

This chain links TRBV11-2 with TRBJ2-1; 8 positions match TRBD2. The V and J ends lost 5 bases and 3 bases, in that order; junction bases with no gene match: 6. Germline values: CDR1 SGHAT, CDR2 FQNNGV. The CDR3 has 15 residues. The CDR3: CASSPSGSDYNEQFF. The CDR3 coding sequence is TGTGCCAGCAGCCCGAGCGGGAGCGACTACAATGAGCAGTTCTTC.

The chain recombines TRBV7-2 with TRBJ2-3; D is tentatively TRBD1 or TRBD2 (5 bases each). V shed 1 base and J shed 4 bases, with 9 bases lying between them. The CDR3 is 14 residues long. CDR1 SGHTA and CDR2 FQGNSA come from the germline V gene. The CDR3, as DNA: TGTGCCAGCAGCTTAGATCAGGGAGCAGATACGCAGTATTTT. Residues: CASSLDQGADTQYF.

The V gene is TRBV7-8, the J gene TRBJ2-7; 7 nucleotides align to TRBD1. V lost 5 bases to trimming and J lost 2 bases; unmatched junction nucleotides: 3. The CDR3 spans 13 residues. Germline V gene lookup returns CDR1 SGHVS and CDR2 FQNEAQ. CDR3: CASSKGAPYEQYF. In DNA, the CDR3 is TGTGCCAGCAGCAAGGGGGCGCCCTACGAGCAGTACTTC.

This clone was seen a few times. This rearrangement joins TRBV20-1 to TRBJ2-5; D is perhaps TRBD2 (6 bases). V was clipped by 6 bases and J by 5 bases, with 10 bases between them. From germline, CDR1 is DFQATT and CDR2 SNEGSKA (reference sequence). This CDR3 spans 11 amino acids. The CDR3 DNA is TGCAGTGCCTTGCGGGACGAGACCCAGTACTTC. Amino acid sequence: CSALRDETQYF.

The chain combines TRBV27 with TRBJ2-3; 9 bases are shared with TRBD2. V shed 3 bases and J 10 bases; nucleotides not matched to a gene: 11. CDR1 is MNHEY and CDR2 is SMNVEV in the germline V gene (reference sequence). The CDR3 covers 15 residues. CDR3 DNA: TGTGCCAGCAGTTTGAAGGGACTAGCACCCGCGGCGCAGTATTTT. This translates into CASSLKGLAPAAQYF.